This TCR beta chain stems from a study of a mutant IDH1 vaccine in newly diagnosed glioma. Study as a whole: The vaccination schedule gave patients eight doses in weeks 1, 3, 5, 7, 11, 15, 19 and 23. Patients arrived already treated with radiotherapy, temozolomide, or both, most having had both.

The time point denotes: week 5, during vaccination. Vaccination comprised doses that each held 300 ug of mutant IDH1 20-mer peptide, plus topical imiquimod. Produced via immunoSEQ multiplex PCR; TCRdb's table is partial and in-frame only. Altogether over 45,000 clones are present, 80% to 90% being singletons, with the ten largest covering 7% to 8.5%. About this clone itself: Its antigen remains unidentified.

The CDR3 is 10 residues long. V was trimmed by 5 bases and J by 7 bases, leaving 8 bases between them. Germline CDR1 is DFQATT and CDR2 is SNEGSKA (reference sequence). V and J are TRBV20-1 and TRBJ2-5; no clear D. This receptor was taken from a woman aged 45-59 years with glioma. Source: PBMCs, taken from a glioma patient whose treatment included an IDH1 peptide vaccine. CDR3 DNA sequence: TGCAGTGCTGCCCTCGCGACCCAGTACTTC. It specifies CSAALATQYF.